The T cell receptor beta chain under discussion was sequenced for a study of Ad26.COV2.S vaccination and SARS-CoV-2 variants (dated by TCRdb to the early 2020s). Background for the entire study: Donors in the vaccine arm were drawn from COV1001, a multicentre, randomized, double-blind, placebo-controlled phase I-IIa trial testing Ad26.COV2.S in healthy adults. Trial participants were randomized into five groups of five, in which low-dose or high-dose Ad26.COV2.S was given once or twice, or placebo was given on both occasions. Sequencing of the TCRbeta repertoire served to evaluate the specificity and breadth of SARS-CoV-2-reactive T cell receptors following Ad26.COV2.S vaccination. A total of 32 samples were included in the TCR-sequenced set, comprising roughly 20 Ad26.COV2.S vaccine recipients, 5 placebo recipients and 8 SARS-CoV-2 convalescent individuals. Dosing of Ad26.COV2.S was intramuscular, at either 5x10^10 or 1x10^11 viral particles, delivered as one shot or as two shots spaced 56 days apart. Investigators did not know the trial group allocation while performing experiments and assessing outcomes. Overall results and qualifications from the work: Substantial breadth of spike-specific CD8+ and CD4+ T cell responses was reported after vaccination. Higher spike-specific TCR breadth was observed in Ad26.COV2.S recipients than in placebo recipients (P = 0.0014). The study was not powered to compare responses between vaccine doses or regimens. Comparable non-spike TCR breadth was observed between vaccine and placebo recipients, consistent with only spike being contained in the vaccine. According to the authors, total T cell responses may have been underestimated by the TCR breadth and depth analyses.

About this clone itself: Its antigen is still unknown. No quality values exist for individual bases; no much larger clone is one base distant.

The germline ends are 4 bases apart after V is trimmed by 4 bases and J by 4 bases. CDR1 and CDR2 were assigned from the germline V gene (reference sequence) as LGHDT and YNNKEL. Including cysteine and phenylalanine, the CDR3 has 11 amino acids. Kept here is only the CDR3 DNA, which spans 33 bases and is read in frame from base 1. The immunoSEQ Assay was the method used to sequence TCRbeta CDR3 regions. After extraction, genomic DNA underwent amplification by bias-controlled multiplex PCR, followed by high-throughput sequencing. On the authors' methods: To quantify the absolute abundance of every unique TCRbeta CDR3 region, sequences were collapsed and filtered. Usable DNA was measured by amplifying reference genes present in all nucleated cells, and TCRbeta template counts were normalized to that usable DNA to estimate T cell fraction. Repertoire TCRs were annotated as SARS-CoV-2-specific when V gene, CDR3 amino acid sequence and J gene were exactly matched to a known reactive TCR set. The reference SARS-CoV-2 TCR set came from MIRA and was filtered for enrichment in COVID-19-positive ImmuneCODE repertoires, removing public or cross-reactive TCRs. Using the MIRA antigens, annotated TCRs were further analysed by specific ORF or by position within an ORF. Breadth was defined as the number of annotated unique rearrangements divided by the total number of unique productive rearrangements, and depth was defined as the summed frequency of the annotated unique rearrangements. Group comparisons of TCR breadth used two-sided Wilcoxon rank-sum tests. The source is immuneACCESS, and TCRdb retained only in-frame sequences with V and J called. Part of the clones is not carried over; for the studies checked, unresolved V genes explain less than half of this, and the remainder is unexplained. D and trimming were read from the DNA, whereas the V and J calls and clone size are those reported in that table. This sample gives 200,000 to 250,000 clones in total; roughly 90% of them show up just once. Clones ranked in the top ten supply about 10% of the sample.

Explained via the paper, the treatment or condition label denotes: about 20 received Ad26.COV2.S at low or high dose, single or two shots; roughly five received placebo; per-sample allocation not given. Repertoires of vaccine and placebo recipients were sequenced from samples collected on day 63 after the first injection. In Cohort 1b, more than 20 adults aged 18-55 years were enrolled at a single site in Boston, USA, between 29 July and 7 August 2020. Ad26.COV2.S consisted of a replication-incompetent adenovirus type 26 vector by which a prefusion-stabilized SARS-CoV-2 spike protein from the original Wuhan strain was expressed.

Recombination linked TRBV3-1 (or the pseudogene TRBV3-2) to TRBJ2-5, with the D segment identity uncertain. Specimen: peripheral blood, collected in a trial of Ad26.COV2.S vaccine versus placebo. This sequence was found in a person between 18 and 65 years old who received the Ad26.COV2.S COVID-19 vaccine or a placebo. CDR3 loop: CASSPGETQYF. The bases are TGTGCCAGCAGCCCGGGAGAGACCCAGTACTTC.